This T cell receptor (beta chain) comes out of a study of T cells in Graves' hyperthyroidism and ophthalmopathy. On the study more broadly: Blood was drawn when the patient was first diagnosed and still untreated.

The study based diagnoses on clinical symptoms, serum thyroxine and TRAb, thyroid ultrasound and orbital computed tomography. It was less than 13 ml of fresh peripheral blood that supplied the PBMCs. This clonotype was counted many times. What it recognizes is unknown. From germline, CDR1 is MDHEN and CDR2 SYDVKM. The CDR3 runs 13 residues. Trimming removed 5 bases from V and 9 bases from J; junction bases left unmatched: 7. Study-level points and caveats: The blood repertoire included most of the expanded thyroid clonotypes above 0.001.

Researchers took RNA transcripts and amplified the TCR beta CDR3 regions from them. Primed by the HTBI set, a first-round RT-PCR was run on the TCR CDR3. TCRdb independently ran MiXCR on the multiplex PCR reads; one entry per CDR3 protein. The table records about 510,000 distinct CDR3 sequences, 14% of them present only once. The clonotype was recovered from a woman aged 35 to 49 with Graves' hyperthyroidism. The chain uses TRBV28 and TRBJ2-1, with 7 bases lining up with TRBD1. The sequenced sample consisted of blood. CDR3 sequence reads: CASSQGQAPEQFF. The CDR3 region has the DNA TGTGCCAGCAGTCAAGGACAGGCCCCTGAGCAGTTCTTC.